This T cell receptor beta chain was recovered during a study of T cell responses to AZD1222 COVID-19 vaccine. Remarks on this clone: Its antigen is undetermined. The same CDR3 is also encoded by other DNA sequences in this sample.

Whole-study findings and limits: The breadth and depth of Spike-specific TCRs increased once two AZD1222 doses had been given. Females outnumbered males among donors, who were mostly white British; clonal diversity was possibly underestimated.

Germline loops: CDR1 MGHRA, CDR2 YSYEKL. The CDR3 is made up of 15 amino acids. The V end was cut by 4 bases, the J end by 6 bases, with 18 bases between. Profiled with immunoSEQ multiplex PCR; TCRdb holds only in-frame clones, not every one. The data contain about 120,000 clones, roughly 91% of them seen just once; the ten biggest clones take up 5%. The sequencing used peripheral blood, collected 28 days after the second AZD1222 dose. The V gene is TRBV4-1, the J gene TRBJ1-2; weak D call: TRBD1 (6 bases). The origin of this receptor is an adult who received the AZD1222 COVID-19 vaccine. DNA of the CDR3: TGCGCCAGCAGCCCCAGGACAGTGGGAGGGGATGGCTACACCTTC. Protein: CASSPRTVGGDGYTF.